The clone carrying this TCR beta chain has just a few counts. Its antigen is still unknown. This record comes from a study of CD8 T cells in ankylosing spondylitis. Findings of the study overall: Researchers reportedly found disease-linked clones significantly enriched in matched ankylosing spondylitis synovial fluid. Blood of patients with ankylosing spondylitis appeared to be characterized by a TCR beta motif of eight highly homologous variants.

In making TCR beta libraries, quantitative 5'-RACE with molecular barcodes was used. TCRdb re-called the 5' RACE reads with MiXCR, one entry per CDR3 protein. The sample shows about 540,000 distinct CDR3 sequences, over 9.5% of them seen only once. The trim removed 3 bases at V and 5 bases at J, leaving 3 bases unmatched. CDR3 size: 13 residues. The germline gives CDR1 LGHDT, CDR2 YNNKEL (reference sequence). V is TRBV3-1 and J is TRBJ1-1, with TRBD1 matching 7 bases. The sample taken for sequencing was blood, either unsorted or a sorted T cell fraction (not recorded which). This TCR was sampled from a male donor with ankylosing spondylitis. The CDR3 is CASSHLDRTEAFF. The CDR3 DNA sequence: TGTGCCAGCAGCCACCTGGACAGGACTGAAGCTTTCTTT.